These 31 T cell receptor beta chains share one sample of origin, sequenced in a study of cytomegalovirus exposure and HLA in healthy donors. Clones were sequenced by immunoSEQ multiplex PCR, and TCRdb holds only the in-frame ones, with some missing. Altogether 220,000 or so clones are present, about 90% being singletons, with the ten largest covering 1% to 1.2%. Input material: PBMCs. The origin of the receptors is a young woman in good health and CMV-seronegative.

The chain joins TRBV5-4 to TRBJ2-7; 8 bases are a match to TRBD2. Germline V lookup: CDR1 SGHNT, CDR2 YYREEE (reference sequence). V lost 2 bases, J lost 3 bases, and 1 base stayed unmatched. The CDR3 is 13 amino acids. CDR3 region: CASSFGTSYEQYF. CDR3 in DNA: TGTGCCAGCAGCTTCGGGACTAGCTACGAGCAGTACTTC.

The chain carries TRBV30 and TRBJ2-7; 15 bases align to TRBD2. The CDR3 is 16 residues long. Germline V gene lookup returns CDR1 GTSNPN and CDR2 SVGIG (reference sequence). With 2 bases clipped from V and 9 bases from J, the junction kept 11 bases outside the gene matches. CDR3 in DNA: TGTGCCTGGAGTCTGATGGGACTAGCGGGAGGTCTAGGGCAGTACTTC. It is translated as CAWSLMGLAGGLGQYF.

The rearrangement links TRBV15 to TRBJ1-4, with unresolved D. CDR1 is LNHNV, CDR2 YYDKDF, per germline (reference sequence). CDR3 length: 14 residues. Trimming pared 4 bases from V and 5 bases from J, leaving 11 bases between. The DNA for the CDR3 is TGTGCCACCAGCATCGCCAGGAGGAATGAAAAACTGTTTTTT. Its translation: CATSIARRNEKLFF.

The CDR3 DNA sequence: TGTGCCAGCATCCCAGGTCCCGAGCAGTATTCACCCCTCCACTTT. Translation gives CASIPGPEQYSPLHF. The chain employs TRBV28 and TRBJ1-6; the D is unclear. The V gene lost 7 bases and the J gene lost 8 bases, with 18 bases spanning the gap. The CDR3 is 15 amino acids. In germline, CDR1 is MDHEN, CDR2 SYDVKM.

The genes are TRBV5-1 and TRBJ2-5; 8 nucleotides line up with TRBD2. The germline CDR1 and CDR2 sequences are SGHRS and YFSETQ. V shed 6 bases, J shed 3 bases, and the junction held 4 bases outside the gene matches. This CDR3 is built from 13 residues. The CDR3 loop reads CASKLAEKETQYF. The CDR3 DNA sequence: TGCGCCAGCAAACTAGCGGAGAAAGAGACCCAGTACTTC. Drawing the rest from reference TRBV5-1 and TRBJ2-5, the complete variable domain is KAGVTQTPRYLIKTRGQQVTLSCSPISGHRSVSWYQQTPGQGLQFLFEYFSETQRNKGNFPGRFSGRQFSNSRSEMNVSTLELGDSALYLCASKLAEKETQYFGPGTRLLVL.

The J gene is TRBJ2-7, the V gene TRBV5-1, with a tentative D call TRBD2 (5 bases). V was clipped by 0 bases and J by 2 bases, with 12 bases between them. The CDR3 contains 15 residues. CDR1 is SGHRS and CDR2 is YFSETQ in the germline V gene. The CDR3 DNA is TGCGCCAGCAGCTTGGTTGCGGGCCCTACCTACGAGCAGTACTTC. It translates to CASSLVAGPTYEQYF.

V usage is TRBV5-1 and J usage is TRBJ2-1, with D maybe TRBD2 (6 bases). Per germline, CDR1 SGHRS and CDR2 YFSETQ. V lost 7 bases and J 4 bases, leaving 12 bases between the germline ends. The CDR3 length is 13 residues. This CDR3 is CASGRDSYNEQFF. The CDR3 nucleotides are TGCGCCAGCGGGCGGGACTCATACAATGAGCAGTTCTTC.

The CDR3 spells CASSLAGTSGSEQYF. Written as DNA, the CDR3 is TGCGCCAGCAGCTTGGCCGGGACTAGCGGGAGCGAGCAGTACTTC. The J gene is TRBJ2-7, the V gene TRBV5-1; 14 nucleotides line up with TRBD2. Losses at the gene ends were 0 bases for V and 6 bases for J; bases not matched to a gene: 2. Looked up from germline, CDR1 is SGHRS and CDR2 is YFSETQ. The CDR3 sequence is 15 residues long.

This chain joins TRBV7-9 and TRBJ1-4; D gene uncertain. Germline loops: CDR1 SEHNR, CDR2 FQNEAQ (reference sequence). Trimming left V 1 base short and J 3 bases short, with 6 bases between. There are 14 residues in the CDR3. The CDR3 bases are TGTGCCAGCAGCTTAGGGCAGTCTAATGAAAAACTGTTTTTT. Its translation is CASSLGQSNEKLFF. Full variable domain (remainder filled in from reference TRBV7-9 and TRBJ1-4): DTGVSQNPRHKITKRGQNVTFRCDPISEHNRLYWYRQTLGQGPEFLTYFQNEAQLEKSRLLSDRFSAERPKGSFSTLEIQRTEQGDSAMYLCASSLGQSNEKLFFGSGTQLSVL.

The chain recombines TRBV11-2 with TRBJ1-4; D gene ambiguous. Germline lookup yields CDR1 SGHAT and CDR2 FQNNGV. The CDR3 length is 14 residues. Trimming left V 5 bases short and J 4 bases short, with 11 bases between. CDR3 residues: CASSRSQVNEKLFF. The CDR3 DNA reads as TGTGCCAGCAGCCGAAGTCAGGTTAATGAAAAACTGTTTTTT. The complete variable domain, with remaining parts taken from reference TRBV11-2 and TRBJ1-4, reads EAGVAQSPRYKIIEKRQSVAFWCNPISGHATLYWYQQILGQGPKLLIQFQNNGVVDDSQLPKDRFSAERLKGVDSTLKIQPAKLEDSAVYLCASSRSQVNEKLFFGSGTQLSVL.

The gene calls are TRBV2 and TRBJ1-5; 7 bases align to TRBD1. The V and J ends lost 6 bases and 2 bases, in that order; junction bases with no gene match: 13. Germline CDR1 is SNHLY and CDR2 is FYNNEI. CDR3 size: 17 residues. The CDR3 nucleotides read TGTGCCAGCAGGACGCGACAGGGCGGATTGGGCAATCAGCCCCAGCATTTT. Translating it yields CASRTRQGGLGNQPQHF.

The rearrangement joins TRBV7-9 to TRBJ1-1; TRBD1 matches 7 bases. V gave up 1 base and J gave up 9 bases; unmatched junction bases: 5. In germline, CDR1 is SEHNR, CDR2 FQNEAQ (reference sequence). The CDR3 loop spans 13 amino acids. The chain's CDR3 is CASSLEAQGKAFF. The CDR3, as DNA: TGTGCCAGCAGCTTAGAGGCACAGGGGAAAGCTTTCTTT.

The chain is built from TRBV2 and TRBJ1-4; tentatively, D is TRBD1 (6 bases). The CDR3 loop spans 15 amino acids. The V end lost 6 bases, the J end lost 7 bases, and 18 bases lay between the germline ends. Germline-derived CDR1 and CDR2 are SNHLY and FYNNEI. CDR3 in amino acids: CASRSDSLIGEKLFF. The CDR3 coding sequence is TGTGCCAGCAGATCGGACAGTCTTATTGGTGAAAAACTGTTTTTT.

Only a few counts were recorded for this clone. The rearrangement uses TRBV9 and TRBJ2-2, with no clear D. This CDR3 is 15 amino acids long. Trimming removed 0 bases at V and 3 bases at J, with 9 bases between. The germline gives CDR1 SGDLS, CDR2 YYNGEE. This CDR3 is CASSVGGGYTGELFF. Here the CDR3 DNA reads TGTGCCAGCAGCGTAGGCGGCGGATACACCGGGGAGCTGTTTTTT.

The gene calls are TRBV5-4 and TRBJ2-7; D possibly corresponds to TRBD2 (6 bases). The V end lost 1 base, the J end lost 6 bases, and 14 bases lay between the germline ends. CDR1 is SGHNT, CDR2 YYREEE, per germline (reference sequence). The CDR3 has 14 residues. CDR3 bases: TGTGCCAGCAGCTTGAACTGGCGGGACTCCGAGCAGTACTTC. The encoded protein is CASSLNWRDSEQYF. Combining the CDR3 with reference TRBV5-4 and TRBJ2-7 gives the whole variable domain ETGVTQSPTHLIKTRGQQVTLRCSSQSGHNTVSWYQQALGQGPQFIFQYYREEENGRGNFPPRFSGLQFPNYSSELNVNALELDDSALYLCASSLNWRDSEQYFGPGTRLTVT.

The chain combines TRBV5-1 with TRBJ1-3; tentative D call: TRBD1 (5 bases). The germline CDR1 and CDR2 sequences are SGHRS and YFSETQ. CDR3 length equals 16 residues. The V end lost 3 bases, the J end lost 0 bases, and 13 bases lay between the germline ends. The CDR3 is CASSSQTTVSGNTIYF. CDR3 nucleotide sequence: TGCGCCAGCAGCTCGCAGACGACAGTCTCTGGAAACACCATATATTTT.

The V call is TRBV6-5, the J call TRBJ2-4; D is uncertain. Trimming removed 2 bases at V and 8 bases at J, with 13 bases between. Germline V lookup: CDR1 MNHEY, CDR2 SVGAGI. The CDR3 totals 14 residues. For the CDR3, the DNA is TGTGCCAGCAGTTACAGTGGTTCGGGTGACATTCAGTACTTC. Translated, it gives CASSYSGSGDIQYF.

The sample holds one count of this clone. The J gene is TRBJ2-1, the V gene TRBV9; D is perhaps TRBD2 (6 bases). The CDR3 has 15 amino acids. Trimming removed 3 bases from V and 5 bases from J, with 15 bases in between. CDR1 is SGDLS, CDR2 YYNGEE, per germline. The CDR3 DNA sequence: TGTGCCAGCAGCGCCCACCGGGAGACAGACAATGAGCAGTTCTTC. It is translated as CASSAHRETDNEQFF.

For this clone: The same CDR3 can be traced to other DNA sequences in this sample. The chain uses TRBV6-5 and TRBJ1-1; no definite D call. CDR1 and CDR2 from the germline V gene are MNHEY and SVGAGI. V shed 0 bases and J shed 1 base, with 6 bases lying between them. There are 14 residues in the CDR3. Here the CDR3 reads CASSYSPGNTEAFF. CDR3 sequence (DNA): TGTGCCAGCAGTTACTCTCCAGGGAACACTGAAGCTTTCTTT.

V gene TRBV11-3 combines with J gene TRBJ2-7; 10 bases are shared with TRBD1. V gave up 8 bases and J gave up 6 bases; unmatched junction bases: 10. CDR3 size: 14 residues. Germline assignment: CDR1 SGHNT and CDR2 YENEEA. The CDR3 DNA is TGTGCCAGCCTACGGGACAGGGGATTATCCGAGCAGTACTTC. Translating gives CASLRDRGLSEQYF.

The chain is built from TRBV30 and TRBJ1-4; 7 bases match TRBD1. The J segment lost 4 bases and the V segment lost 6 bases, leaving 5 bases of the junction unmatched. Germline V gene lookup returns CDR1 GTSNPN and CDR2 SVGIG (reference sequence). The CDR3 consists of 13 residues. The CDR3 region is CACRGGFNEKLFF. CDR3 nucleotide sequence: TGTGCCTGCCGAGGGGGCTTTAATGAAAAACTGTTTTTT. Full variable domain (remainder filled in from reference TRBV30 and TRBJ1-4): SQTIHQWPATLVQPVGSPLSLECTVEGTSNPNLYWYRQAAGRGLQLLFYSVGIGQISSEVPQNLSASRPQDRQFILSSKKLLLSDSGFYLCACRGGFNEKLFFGSGTQLSVL.

The chain employs TRBV29-1 and TRBJ2-3; unclear D gene. The germline gives CDR1 SQVTM, CDR2 ANQGSEA. Trimming shortened V by 6 bases and J by 0 bases, and 7 bases separated the two germline ends. This CDR3 is 12 amino acids long. The CDR3 sequence is CSVVASTDTQYF. CDR3 coding DNA: TGCAGCGTCGTGGCAAGCACAGATACGCAGTATTTT.

V and J are TRBV6-6 and TRBJ2-7, with 9 nucleotides matching TRBD1. V shed 2 bases and J 4 bases; nucleotides not matched to a gene: 9. The CDR3 spans 16 residues. The germline CDR1 and CDR2 sequences are MNHNY and SVGAGI (reference sequence). CDR3 nucleotides: TGTGCCAGCAGTTACCTTAGACAGGGGGTCGCTTACGAGCAGTACTTC. It yields the protein CASSYLRQGVAYEQYF.

This chain connects TRBV19 to TRBJ2-7; TRBD2 agrees at 10 bases. Unmatched junction bases numbered 4, after V lost 6 bases and J lost 5 bases. The CDR3 covers 13 residues. From germline, CDR1 is LNHDA and CDR2 SQIVND (reference sequence). Here the CDR3 DNA reads TGTGCCAGTAGCCAAGCGGGAGGGCACGAGCAGTACTTC. Its translation: CASSQAGGHEQYF.

As for this clone: Other DNA sequences in the sample encode the same CDR3. J is TRBJ2-7 and V is TRBV9; D remains ambiguous. In germline, CDR1 is SGDLS, CDR2 YYNGEE. There are 15 residues in the CDR3. V was cut by 1 base and J by 0 bases, with 11 bases left in between. The CDR3 is CASSVSPSLSYEQYF. The CDR3 coding sequence is TGTGCCAGCAGCGTATCTCCCAGTCTCTCCTACGAGCAGTACTTC.

Written as DNA, the CDR3 is TGTGCCAGCAGCGCCGGACAGAAGGGTGAAAAACTGTTTTTT. Its translation is CASSAGQKGEKLFF. V is TRBV6-4 and J is TRBJ1-4; a weak D match, TRBD1 (6 bases). In germline, CDR1 is MRHNA, CDR2 SNTAGT. This CDR3 spans 14 amino acids. V was trimmed by 6 bases and J by 7 bases, leaving 15 bases between them.

The chain recombines TRBV19 with TRBJ1-6; 7 bases map to TRBD1. Germline V gene lookup returns CDR1 LNHDA and CDR2 SQIVND (reference sequence). The CDR3 length is 17 residues. With V trimmed by 6 bases and J by 4 bases, 12 bases remained unmatched. CDR3: CASSRVIWGQYNSPLHF. The CDR3 nucleotides are TGTGCCAGTAGCCGAGTGATATGGGGACAGTATAATTCACCCCTCCACTTT.

The chain employs TRBV7-2 and TRBJ2-7, with 7 bases identical to TRBD1. The V segment lost 4 bases and the J segment 0 bases; nucleotides outside the gene matches: 0. Germline V gene data show CDR1 as SGHTA and CDR2 as FQGNSA. The CDR3 runs to 13 residues. The CDR3 loop is CASSWDSSYEQYF. The CDR3 DNA reads as TGTGCCAGCAGCTGGGACAGCTCCTACGAGCAGTACTTC. Full variable domain (rest looked up from reference TRBV7-2 and TRBJ2-7): GAGVSQSPSNKVTEKGKDVELRCDPISGHTALYWYRQSLGQGLEFLIYFQGNSAPDKSGLPSDRFSAERTGGSVSTLTIQRTQQEDSAVYLCASSWDSSYEQYFGPGTRLTVT.

The chain couples TRBV6-5 to TRBJ2-3; D is perhaps TRBD2 (5 bases). CDR1 MNHEY and CDR2 SVGAGI come from the germline V gene. The ends were cut back, 2 bases at V and 1 base at J, with 10 bases in the middle. The CDR3 covers 15 residues. Written as DNA, the CDR3 is TGTGCCAGCAGTTACATCGCGGAGGGCACAGATACGCAGTATTTT. Its protein is CASSYIAEGTDTQYF.

The chain carries TRBV11-2 and TRBJ2-1; 11 bases agree with TRBD2. V lost 5 bases to trimming and J lost 0 bases; unmatched junction nucleotides: 6. Germline assignment: CDR1 SGHAT and CDR2 FQNNGV. The CDR3 is 17 residues long. The CDR3, as DNA: TGTGCCAGCAGCGTCGGGACTAGCGGAATCTCCTACAATGAGCAGTTCTTC. Amino acids: CASSVGTSGISYNEQFF. The full variable domain, its missing parts supplied by reference TRBV11-2 and TRBJ2-1, is EAGVAQSPRYKIIEKRQSVAFWCNPISGHATLYWYQQILGQGPKLLIQFQNNGVVDDSQLPKDRFSAERLKGVDSTLKIQPAKLEDSAVYLCASSVGTSGISYNEQFFGPGTRLTVL.

For the CDR3, the DNA is TGTGCCTGGAATCCCACAGGGGGTGGCTACACCTTC. Encoded protein: CAWNPTGGGYTF. J is TRBJ1-2 and V is TRBV30, with 8 bases identical to TRBD1. The V gene's germline CDR1 is GTSNPN and CDR2 SVGIG (reference sequence). Germline trimming cut 4 bases from V and 7 bases from J; bases unmatched to any gene: 5. The CDR3 runs to 12 residues.